The source of this T cell receptor beta chain is a study of cytomegalovirus exposure and HLA in healthy donors (dated by TCRdb to 2015 to 2018). A note on the overall study: According to an earlier analysis of a few hundred of the donors, roughly 180 million T cells yielded over 100 million unique TCR beta sequences and around 280 Gb of sequence data. A later analysis re-analyzed previously published TCR beta repertoires from 500 to 700 donors and added high-resolution HLA genotyping to study TCR occurrence patterns. All discovery cohort repertoires had been generated on a single sequencing platform. To predict cytomegalovirus infection status, the study combined high-throughput TCR immunosequencing, statistical association of individual TCRs with disease status, and machine learning. Roughly 310 gigabases of sequencing data and 70 million to 85 million unique TCR sequences were included in an early release covering 550 to 800 HLA-typed donors. The study used immunosequencing to profile the T cell repertoires of several hundred subjects and linked those repertoires to cytomegalovirus serostatus. Typing coverage varied by locus: roughly 629-640 donors for A, B, C, DRB1 and DQB1; more than 500 for DQA1; 606 for DPA1; approximately 470 for DPB1. Across 398 genotyped donors of the cohort, an average of approximately 240,000 unique TCR beta nucleotide sequences per donor were sequenced, and 15% to 20% of those sequences were non-productive. The genetic ancestry cluster associated with self-reported Caucasian donors included roughly four fifths of the roughly 380 genotyped donors. A later genetic analysis used genome-wide SNP genotypes for about 60% of the roughly 670 donors, treating that subset as a discovery cohort. The aim of the study was to test whether cataloging public T cell receptors could identify signatures of past pathogen exposure. Both class I and class II loci were covered by HLA typing, at four-digit resolution. A separate validation cohort of approximately 120 different subjects was used in addition to the 666-subject first cohort. Rather than using new phenotypic data, the later analysis identified candidate immune exposures from TCR beta sequences and from how often those sequences occurred across donors. An earlier analysis of roughly 600 of the donors used high-throughput TCR beta sequencing to judge whether each TCR beta V gene segment behaved as functional or pseudogenic. Donor age, sex, ethnicity and CMV serostatus were collected together with the repertoire data. Four to six DR-DQ haplotypes were handled as single units for association and clustering, since linkage in the cohort was strong. The investigation overall reported the following: Linkage disequilibrium might explain the correlated functional status among segregating V segments, but an unknown experimental factor could not be ruled out. Some IMGT-functional V segments, including TRBV6-2 and TRBV6-3, could not be distinguished by the 87-base-pair reads and were therefore excluded. Cytomegalovirus status was reported to be diagnosed by the classifier with high specificity and sensitivity in both the original and validation cohorts. Specific HLA alleles were associated with over 15,000 TCR beta sequences at a false discovery rate of 0.05 in a later analysis. A further reported finding was that TCR beta sequences accurately predicted the HLA-A and HLA-B alleles for most subjects in the first cohort. A cluster of highly shared sequence variants was judged likely to represent a technical artifact of the sequencing pipeline. Assigning TCR associations to individual alleles was difficult when HLA alleles, especially DR and DQ, strongly co-occurred. Compared with the roughly 600-donor mean, donors in an Asian-associated ancestry cluster had fewer N-insertions in productive TCRs, according to a later genetic analysis. In a later analysis, most CMV-associated TCR beta chains were found to appear HLA-restricted, with HLA associations seemingly driven largely by CMV exposure. Because HLA typing was unavailable for some donors at each locus, only the typed subset was used in association tests. Because counts were too low, under 20 rarely observed V segments, including chromosome 9 orphons, were left out of the earlier analysis of approximately 500 of the donors. Sequencing depth was assumed to be roughly uniform across donors in the presence/absence analyses, though that assumption may not hold. CMV serostatus was the only immune exposure information available for the cohort. In an earlier analysis of 450 to 750 of the donors, most TCR beta V segments appeared in productive rearrangements about 87% or about 30% of the time, broadly matching IMGT annotations. Compared with equally common non-associated chains, HLA-associated TCR beta chains in a later analysis were more clonally expanded and had lower generation probabilities. In a later analysis, several top co-occurrence clusters were reported to appear linked to parvovirus B19, influenza, CMV and Epstein-Barr virus. The authors suggested that the approach could potentially be generalized to other disease states and immunological phenotypes. Most TCR sequences were seen in very few donors, while some public TCRs were found in many individuals. In vitro tests confirmed that a few of the cytomegalovirus-associated TCR beta chains recognize cytomegalovirus antigens. The study gave a list of more than 150 TCR beta chains associated with cytomegalovirus. A later genetic analysis associated a missense DCLRE1C variant with V-gene and J-gene trimming of TCR beta chains, and an independent cohort replicated the association. This cohort had only TCR beta chains sequenced, and the lack of alpha or paired-chain data limited which features could be detected. A later analysis found that TCR association rates varied across HLA loci, with DRB1 alleles showing the most associated TCRs and HLA-C alleles the fewest.

The germline ends are 15 bases apart after V is trimmed by 3 bases and J by 3 bases. The CDR3 sequence holds 15 residues, the cysteine and phenylalanine included. The sequence is cut down to CDR3 DNA, 45 bases in frame from base 1. The germline V gene specifies SGHRS as CDR1 and YFSETQ as CDR2. The cohort was made up of 650 to 700 healthy bone marrow donors. At the time of sampling, all cohort members were nominally healthy, though unrecorded immune exposures were likely present. The donor tested CMV seropositive, placing the donor among the 289 seropositive members of the cohort. Every donor gave a peripheral blood sample, and the peripheral blood mononuclear cells from that sample were used for TCR beta sequencing. The Qiagen DNeasy Blood Extraction Kit was used to extract genomic DNA from the blood cell samples. Library method: the immunoSEQ multiplex PCR assay. For the multiplex PCR, a mixture combining 60 forward primers for TCR Vbeta segments and 13 reverse primers for TCR Jbeta segments was used. The CDR3 region of rearranged TCR beta genes was amplified from genomic DNA by a multiplex PCR assay. The Illumina HiSeq System was used to sequence the amplified TCR beta libraries as 87-base-pair reads. Processing in the source paper ran as follows. Across the 500 to 850 repertoires, a later analysis counted some 80 million unique TCR beta chains, around 11 million of which were shared by at least two donors. To remove PCR and sequencing errors, raw reads were error-corrected and collapsed into unique sequences using a nearest-neighbor algorithm that merged closely related sequences. To assign V, D and J gene segments, CDR3 sequences were aligned to IMGT reference sequences. For a sequence to be retained, a match of at least six nucleotides was required to both a V gene segment and a J gene segment. A rearrangement counted as productive if the CDR3 had no stop codons and remained in frame with V and J, and every other rearrangement counted as non-productive. Following IMGT convention, CDR3 was defined as the stretch from the second conserved V-encoded cysteine to the conserved J-encoded phenylalanine. Sequences without an unambiguous match to a single V gene segment were excluded from the earlier analysis of a few hundred of the donors. An earlier analysis of almost 600 of the donors classified V segments as functional when productive rearrangements were above 56.7% and as segregating when the standard deviation between donors was above 5%. A statistical classification framework was built for diagnosing cytomegalovirus status from the catalog of TCR beta chain sequences. In a later analysis, TCR nucleotide sequences were compared against IMGT/GENE-DB human TR gene sequences so that V and J genes could be assigned. In a later analysis, CDR3 sequences and most-parsimonious VDJ recombination scenarios were assigned using the TCRdist pipeline. In a later analysis, every TCR beta chain was defined by the combination of its CDR3 amino acid sequence and its V-gene family, and reads without a unique V-gene family were dropped. In a later analysis, a few hundred highly shared, low-generation-probability nucleotide sequences were removed to address suspected cross-contamination and a sequencing artifact. In a later analysis, a clonal expansion index for each public chain was calculated from normalized within-repertoire ranks of inferred template counts. In a later analysis, generation probabilities were computed using a VDJ recombination model fitted to out-of-frame rearrangements, and the results were checked against IGoR. In a later analysis, hypergeometric tests were used to score TCR-TCR, TCR-HLA and TCR-CMV co-occurrence, with a repertoire-size bias correction applied to TCR pairs. In a later analysis, false discovery rates were estimated by permuting HLA or CMV assignments 20 times. In a later analysis, co-occurring TCRs were grouped using DBSCAN, with TCRdist sequence similarity added in when clustering inside HLA-allele-positive subsets. For co-occurrence clustering, repertoires with fewer than 30,000 or more than 120,000 public chains were excluded, along with 5 or 6 repertoires with anomalous nucleotide sharing. Entries here come from immuneACCESS through TCRdb and include only in-frame sequences with V and J called. Some clones fail to appear in such tables; in the studies checked, an unresolved V gene covers under half of the shortfall, and the cause of the remainder is unknown. V, J and clone size are taken as reported in that table, and D and trimming were inferred from the DNA itself. For this sample there are 150,000 to 200,000 clones; more than 60% appear just once. The ten most abundant clones make up about 9.4% of the sample.

Concerning this clone: Its target antigen remains unknown. No base quality values were provided; no much bigger clone lies one nucleotide off.

The material sequenced was PBMCs. The sequence was obtained from a man aged 25-45 years in good health and CMV-seropositive. The V and J segments used are TRBV5-1 and TRBJ1-1, with TRBD1 perhaps the D gene, on 5 matching bases. The nucleotides are TGCGCCAGCAGCTCGACCGGGGGGGGAGACACTGAAGCTTTCTTT. This is translated as CASSSTGGGDTEAFF.